These 9 T cell receptor beta chains were all obtained from the same sample, sequenced in a study of identical twins. TCRdb used MiXCR to reprocess the 5' RACE reads, holding one entry per CDR3 protein. The sample holds 640,000 or so distinct CDR3 sequences, 6.1% seen once. The sample taken for sequencing was naive T cells sorted from blood. The receptors derive from a man aged 18 to 35 in good health.

Ten or more counts support this clonotype. The rearrangement links TRBV5-1 to TRBJ2-3, with TRBD2 matching 11 bases. CDR3 size: 16 residues. The trim removed 0 bases at V and 4 bases at J, leaving 4 bases unmatched. Germline CDR1 and CDR2: SGHRS and YFSETQ. The CDR3 sequence is CASSLATSGRPDTQYF. The CDR3 DNA follows: TGCGCCAGCAGCTTGGCCACTAGCGGGAGACCAGATACGCAGTATTTT.

This clonotype was counted ten times or more. V gene TRBV27 combines with J gene TRBJ1-3; D is ambiguous. The CDR3 has 13 amino acids. V lost 2 bases and J lost 9, with 11 bases in between. Germline V gene data show CDR1 as MNHEY and CDR2 as SMNVEV (reference sequence). In DNA, the CDR3 is TGTGCCAGCAGTTTAAGTCCAGTCGGCACCATATATTTT. It is translated as CASSLSPVGTIYF.

Many counts were recorded for this clonotype. The chain is built from TRBV5-5 and TRBJ2-1, with 12 bases matching TRBD2. There are 16 residues in the CDR3. Germline V CDR1 and CDR2: SGHKS, YYEKEE (reference sequence). Trimming removed 3 bases from V and 6 bases from J; junction bases left unmatched: 7. CDR3 sequence: CASSSQTSGSTNEQFF. The DNA for the CDR3 is TGTGCCAGCAGCTCTCAGACTAGCGGGAGCACCAATGAGCAGTTCTTC.

This clonotype occurred many times. The CDR3 bases are TGTGCCAGCAGCGGGGGGACTAGCGGACTCCTCTGGGAGCAGTACTTC. Translating gives CASSGGTSGLLWEQYF. The chain joins TRBV7-2 to TRBJ2-7; 11 nucleotides line up with TRBD2. Germline V CDR1 and CDR2: SGHTA, FQGNSA. The V and J ends lost 5 bases and 7 bases, in that order; junction bases with no gene match: 13. The CDR3 sequence is 16 residues long.

The chain recombines TRBV3-1 with TRBJ2-1; 8 nucleotides match TRBD2. Germline values: CDR1 LGHDT, CDR2 YNNKEL (reference sequence). This CDR3 has 15 residues. The junction had 3 bases not matched to a gene; V was cut back by 2 bases and J by 3 bases. CDR3 in DNA: TGTGCCAGCAGCCAACCGGGACTAGGCTACAATGAGCAGTTCTTC. Amino acid sequence: CASSQPGLGYNEQFF.

The chain recombines TRBV18 with TRBJ2-5, with TRBD1 as a possible D gene (5 bases). Germline values: CDR1 KGHSH, CDR2 LQKENI. The V end lost 1 base, the J end lost 2 bases, and 11 bases lay between the germline ends. The CDR3 runs 15 residues. The CDR3 sequence: CASSPRSGLQETQYF. Here the CDR3 DNA reads TGTGCCAGCTCACCACGTTCAGGGCTGCAAGAGACCCAGTACTTC.

Many counts were recorded for this clonotype. V is TRBV27 and J is TRBJ1-2, with D perhaps TRBD1 (5 bases). Germline CDR1 and CDR2: MNHEY and SMNVEV (reference sequence). The CDR3 runs to 13 residues. V was pared by 10 bases and J by 1 base, with 13 bases between. The CDR3 DNA reads as TGTGCCACCGCCCAGACAGTTAACTATGGCTACACCTTC. Translated, it gives CATAQTVNYGYTF.

This clonotype was recorded at least ten times. The chain employs TRBV12-3 or TRBV12-4 and TRBJ2-3, with 9 bases that match TRBD1. The CDR3 runs to 17 residues. V gave up 6 bases and J gave up 3 bases; unmatched junction bases: 13. The CDR3 DNA reads TGTGCCAGCAGCCTTAATGGGGCACAGGGGGCGACAGATACGCAGTATTTT. The encoded protein is CASSLNGAQGATDTQYF.

This clonotype was found many times. The chain combines TRBV12-3 or TRBV12-4 with TRBJ2-2; D perhaps matches TRBD1 (6 bases). Between the trimmed V and J ends, which lost 7 bases and 0 bases, there was a span of 12 bases. The CDR3 has 15 amino acids. In DNA form, the CDR3 reads TGTGCCAGCAACCCGGACAGACCGAACACCGGGGAGCTGTTTTTT. This gives the protein CASNPDRPNTGELFF.